A single sample gave rise to the 26 T cell receptor beta chains below, sequenced in a study of OX40 agonist ivuxolimab in advanced cancers. Here immunoSEQ multiplex PCR was the method, and the copy in TCRdb shows in-frame clones only, minus some. This sample has 75,000 to 95,000 clones, with under 95% found just once. This specimen consisted of CD4+ or CD8+ T cells sorted from blood, obtained in a trial of the OX40 agonist ivuxolimab. These receptors were taken from an adult with an advanced solid tumor such as melanoma, head and neck, liver or kidney cancer.

The chain has TRBV27 and TRBJ2-7; the D is unclear. Trimming removed 1 base from V and 5 bases from J, with 9 bases in between. Germline loops: CDR1 MNHEY, CDR2 SMNVEV (reference sequence). The CDR3 covers 13 residues. The CDR3, as DNA: TGTGCCAGCAGTTTATATGTGGCGGACGAGCAGTACTTC. Its protein product is CASSLYVADEQYF.

The chain carries TRBV5-6 and TRBJ2-7; D may be TRBD1 or TRBD2 (6 bases each). Germline CDR1 is SGHDT and CDR2 is YYEEEE. Trimming took 3 bases from V and 4 from J, leaving 8 bases between them. This CDR3 contains 12 residues. CDR3 sequence (DNA): TGTGCCAGCAGCTCGGGGGCGTACGAGCAGTACTTC. Translating gives CASSSGAYEQYF.

The J gene is TRBJ2-1, the V gene TRBV2; possibly TRBD1 for D (6 bases). Trimming removed 0 bases from V and 8 bases from J, with 14 bases in between. Germline V gene data show CDR1 as SNHLY and CDR2 as FYNNEI. The CDR3 extends over 15 amino acids. The CDR3 DNA reads as TGTGCCAGCAGTGAAGCGGGGGCCGGGGCCCATGAGCAGTTCTTC. Amino acid sequence: CASSEAGAGAHEQFF.

V and J are TRBV11-2 and TRBJ2-5, with no clear D. The CDR3 is made up of 11 amino acids. Germline V lookup: CDR1 SGHAT, CDR2 FQNNGV. Trimming removed 1 base at V and 8 bases at J, with 5 bases between. CDR3 DNA: TGTGCCAGCAGCTTAGGTACTACCCAGTACTTC. Translating it yields CASSLGTTQYF.

This sequence joins TRBV13 and TRBJ2-1; the D is unclear. Germline CDR1 and CDR2: PRHDT and FYEKMQ (reference sequence). This CDR3 has 14 amino acids. The ends were cut back, 3 bases at V and 0 bases at J, with 6 bases in the middle. CDR3 amino acids: CASSFTRSYNEQFF. The CDR3 DNA reads as TGTGCCAGCAGCTTTACACGCTCCTACAATGAGCAGTTCTTC.

V usage is TRBV19 and J usage is TRBJ2-7, with a tentative D call TRBD1 (5 bases). Trimming took off 3 bases at V and 1 base at J, with 10 bases between the two ends. Germline loops: CDR1 LNHDA, CDR2 SQIVND (reference sequence). There are 14 residues in the CDR3. The CDR3 reads CASSMVQGSYEQYF. For the CDR3, the DNA is TGTGCCAGTAGTATGGTCCAGGGATCCTACGAGCAGTACTTC. The full variable domain, with the rest looked up from reference TRBV19 and TRBJ2-7, is DGGITQSPKYLFRKEGQNVTLSCEQNLNHDAMYWYRQDPGQGLRLIYYSQIVNDFQKGDIAEGYSVSREKKESFPLTVTSAQKNPTAFYLCASSMVQGSYEQYFGPGTRLTVT.

The rearrangement uses TRBV4-1 and TRBJ2-4; D might be TRBD1 or TRBD2, each matching 5 bases. The germline gives CDR1 MGHRA, CDR2 YSYEKL. V was clipped by 1 base and J by 0 bases, with 10 bases between them. The CDR3 totals 16 residues. The CDR3 here is CASSQGGTPAKNIQYF. CDR3 nucleotides: TGCGCCAGCAGCCAAGGGGGGACGCCAGCCAAAAACATTCAGTACTTC.

The chain links TRBV9 to TRBJ1-2; TRBD1 agrees at 7 bases. The CDR3 length is 14 residues. The V gene end was trimmed by 3 bases and the J gene end by 4 bases; junction bases not matched to a gene: 6. Germline-derived CDR1 and CDR2 are SGDLS and YYNGEE. The CDR3 here is CASSGRGQLYGYTF. In DNA form, the CDR3 reads TGTGCCAGCAGCGGTCGGGGACAGCTCTATGGCTACACCTTC.

V and J are TRBV7-3 and TRBJ2-3, with 8 bases fitting TRBD1. The CDR3 is made up of 18 amino acids. The V gene end was trimmed by 3 bases and the J gene end by 4 bases; junction bases not matched to a gene: 15. The germline gives CDR1 SGHTA, CDR2 FQGTGA. The CDR3 DNA reads TGTGCCAGCAGCTTGGAGAAACCCCAGGGGGCCCTCCCAGATACGCAGTATTTT. This encodes CASSLEKPQGALPDTQYF.

This clone was counted a few times. The rearrangement uses TRBV13 and TRBJ1-1; the D is unclear. The V gene lost 0 bases and the J gene lost 1 base, with 6 bases spanning the gap. Per the germline V gene, CDR1 is PRHDT and CDR2 is FYEKMQ (reference sequence). This CDR3 contains 14 residues. The CDR3 is CASSLGGGNTEAFF. The CDR3 DNA reads TGTGCCAGCAGCTTAGGCGGCGGGAACACTGAAGCTTTCTTT.

The chain links TRBV27 to TRBJ2-2; no definite D call. CDR3 length equals 13 residues. Trimming cost V 1 base and J 4 bases, with 4 bases left between them. Germline-derived CDR1 and CDR2 are MNHEY and SMNVEV (reference sequence). CDR3 nucleotide sequence: TGTGCCAGCAGTTTATTATCCACCGGGGAGCTGTTTTTT. It encodes CASSLLSTGELFF.

This rearrangement joins TRBV7-6 to TRBJ2-5; D is possibly TRBD2 (6 bases). Germline CDR1 and CDR2: SGHVS and FNYEAQ. CDR3 length: 14 amino acids. Trimming took off 1 base at V and 2 bases at J, with 8 bases between the two ends. CDR3 coding DNA: TGTGCCAGCAGCTTAGGGGGGGAACAAGAGACCCAGTACTTC. As protein: CASSLGGEQETQYF.

This chain links TRBV27 with TRBJ2-7; weak D call: TRBD1 (5 bases). With 3 bases removed from V and 3 bases from J, the gap between germline ends came to 15 bases. Germline values: CDR1 MNHEY, CDR2 SMNVEV (reference sequence). The length of the CDR3 is 15 residues. The CDR3 DNA follows: TGTGCCAGCAGTTTCAGCTCCGACAGTTTCTACGAGCAGTACTTC. Its protein product is CASSFSSDSFYEQYF.

This clone was seen once. This rearrangement joins TRBV20-1 to TRBJ1-1; D is undetermined. Trimming shortened V by 6 bases and J by 5 bases, and 10 bases separated the two germline ends. CDR1 is DFQATT, CDR2 SNEGSKA, per germline (reference sequence). The CDR3 totals 11 residues. CDR3 bases: TGCAGTGCCTCCTGGGGAACTGAAGCTTTCTTT. This sequence encodes CSASWGTEAFF.

This chain joins TRBV6-5 and TRBJ2-3; D is possibly TRBD1 (5 bases). V lost 0 bases and J lost 4, with 11 bases in between. Germline V gene lookup returns CDR1 MNHEY and CDR2 SVGAGI. The CDR3 is 15 amino acids. The CDR3 protein is CASSYSTAHSDTQYF. The CDR3 DNA reads as TGTGCCAGCAGTTACTCGACAGCCCATTCAGATACGCAGTATTTT.

The chain combines TRBV30 with TRBJ2-1; 9 bases match TRBD2. The ends lost 3 bases at V and 8 bases at J; junction bases unmatched: 17. CDR3 length: 17 residues. The germline gives CDR1 GTSNPN, CDR2 SVGIG (reference sequence). The CDR3, as DNA: TGTGCCTGGAGGACCCCTAGGCGGGGGGGCGGTTCCTATGAGCAGTTCTTC. It is translated as CAWRTPRRGGGSYEQFF. The whole variable domain, filled in from reference TRBV30 and TRBJ2-1, reads SQTIHQWPATLVQPVGSPLSLECTVEGTSNPNLYWYRQAAGRGLQLLFYSVGIGQISSEVPQNLSASRPQDRQFILSSKKLLLSDSGFYLCAWRTPRRGGGSYEQFFGPGTRLTVL.

The rearrangement links TRBV7-8 to TRBJ2-2, with D unresolved. Germline V gene lookup returns CDR1 SGHVS and CDR2 FQNEAQ. V dropped 0 bases and J dropped 8 bases, with 7 bases sitting between them. This CDR3 has 13 residues. CDR3 residues: CASSLAVKGELFF. The CDR3 DNA is TGTGCCAGCAGCTTAGCCGTTAAGGGGGAGCTGTTTTTT.

V gene TRBV7-9 combines with J gene TRBJ2-7, with a possible D match to TRBD1 (5 bases). Germline CDR1 reads SEHNR; CDR2 reads FQNEAQ (reference sequence). This CDR3 is built from 14 residues. The ends were cut back, 1 base at V and 3 bases at J, with 10 bases in the middle. CDR3 DNA sequence: TGTGCCAGCAGCTTAGAACAGGCCTACTACGAGCAGTACTTC. As protein: CASSLEQAYYEQYF. Variable domain in full (rest from reference TRBV7-9 and TRBJ2-7): DTGVSQNPRHKITKRGQNVTFRCDPISEHNRLYWYRQTLGQGPEFLTYFQNEAQLEKSRLLSDRFSAERPKGSFSTLEIQRTEQGDSAMYLCASSLEQAYYEQYFGPGTRLTVT.

This clone has just one count. V and J are TRBV4-2 and TRBJ1-2, with 11 bases aligning to TRBD1. The CDR3 covers 15 residues. CDR1 and CDR2 from the germline V gene are LGHNA and YNFKEQ. V shed 5 bases and J 8 bases; nucleotides not matched to a gene: 10. The CDR3 region is CASSTGGQGVIGYTF. In nucleotides, the CDR3 is TGTGCCAGCAGCACGGGGGGACAGGGGGTCATCGGCTACACCTTC.

The chain combines TRBV5-8 with TRBJ2-7; D unresolved. The CDR3 loop spans 13 amino acids. Germline V CDR1 and CDR2: SGHTS, YDEGEE. The V end lost 2 bases, the J end lost 3 bases, and 9 bases lay between the germline ends. CDR3 region: CASSFGSVYEQYF. CDR3 coding DNA: TGTGCCAGCAGCTTTGGATCCGTCTACGAGCAGTACTTC.

The J gene is TRBJ1-2, the V gene TRBV5-1; D call uncertain. CDR1 is SGHRS, CDR2 YFSETQ, per germline. Deletions cut 2 bases from V and 14 bases from J, with 22 bases between. There are 14 residues in the CDR3. The CDR3 DNA is TGCGCCAGCAGCTTCCCTGACCTGGCCCCTGGGGTGACCTTC. Translated: CASSFPDLAPGVTF.

In this sample, this clone turned up a few times. The V gene is TRBV25-1, the J gene TRBJ1-6; the D is unclear. This CDR3 has 15 residues. V shed 2 bases and J shed 7 bases, with 12 bases lying between them. The germline CDR1 and CDR2 sequences are MGHDK and SYGVNS. This chain's CDR3 is CASSERSASNSPLHF. The CDR3 nucleotides read TGTGCCAGCAGTGAAAGGAGTGCGAGCAATTCACCCCTCCACTTT.

This chain links TRBV29-1 with TRBJ2-7; 8 positions agree with TRBD1. The CDR3 spans 13 residues. Germline CDR1 is SQVTM and CDR2 is ANQGSEA. With 4 bases clipped from V and 3 bases from J, the junction kept 5 bases outside the gene matches. CDR3: CSVGNGQGYEQYF. The CDR3 DNA follows: TGCAGCGTTGGTAATGGACAGGGCTACGAGCAGTACTTC.

About this clone itself: Other DNA sequences in this sample translate to the same CDR3. The chain joins TRBV5-6 to TRBJ1-1; no reliable D call. CDR3 length equals 12 residues. The V gene's germline CDR1 is SGHDT and CDR2 YYEEEE. V lost 0 bases and J lost 3, with 3 bases in between. This chain's CDR3 is CASSLGDTEAFF. CDR3 nucleotide sequence: TGTGCCAGCAGCTTGGGTGACACTGAAGCTTTCTTT. The variable domain in full, with the rest retrieved from reference TRBV5-6 and TRBJ1-1, is DAGVTQSPTHLIKTRGQQVTLRCSPKSGHDTVSWYQQALGQGPQFIFQYYEEEERQRGNFPDRFSGHQFPNYSSELNVNALLLGDSALYLCASSLGDTEAFFGQGTRLTVV.

The rearrangement links TRBV6-5 to TRBJ2-7, with TRBD2 identical over 8 bases. This CDR3 spans 14 amino acids. J gave up 2 bases and V 6 bases, and 6 bases lay outside the gene matches. The germline V gene encodes CDR1 MNHEY and CDR2 SVGAGI. The CDR3 DNA follows: TGTGCCAGCAGCCTCGGGGGGGACACCTACGAGCAGTACTTC. This encodes CASSLGGDTYEQYF.

This chain uses TRBV6-5 with TRBJ2-3; D is ambiguous. V lost 10 bases and J 6 bases, leaving 8 bases between the germline ends. Germline CDR1 and CDR2: MNHEY and SVGAGI. CDR3 size: 10 residues. CDR3 amino acids: CATLSDTQYF. The CDR3 DNA follows: TGTGCCACTCTTTCCGATACGCAGTATTTT.